The T cell receptor beta chain under discussion was sequenced for a study of cytomegalovirus exposure and HLA in healthy donors. Primers: 60 Vbeta forward and 13 Jbeta reverse. Sequencing was performed with immunoSEQ multiplex PCR; in TCRdb, only in-frame clones are kept and a portion is missing. The sample records about 190,000 clones, over 65% being singletons. The CDR3 spans 15 residues. The germline CDR1 and CDR2 sequences are WNHNN and SYGVQD (reference sequence). The V gene end was trimmed by 3 bases and the J gene end by 8 bases; junction bases not matched to a gene: 6. The sequencing input was PBMCs. This rearrangement joins TRBV10-1 to TRBJ2-1, with TRBD2 matching over 11 bases. The origin of this receptor is a middle-aged man in good health and CMV-seropositive. CDR3 region: CASSELAGALDEQFF. In DNA form, the CDR3 reads TGCGCCAGCAGTGAACTAGCGGGGGCCTTGGATGAGCAGTTCTTC.